This T cell receptor beta chain came from a study of post-analysis software for immune sequencing data. Turning to the study itself: The study covered relapsing-remitting, secondary progressive and progressive-relapsing courses of multiple sclerosis. Whole-study findings and limits: With TRBV5-6, TRBV5-1 and TRBV20-1 included, 4 to 6 TRBV segments were more frequent in patients than in controls.

This CDR3 comprises 12 residues. Trimming removed 5 bases at V and 0 bases at J, with 6 bases between. CDR1 is SQVTM and CDR2 is ANQGSEA in the germline V gene. The TCR beta cDNA libraries carried unique molecular identifiers. TCRdb processed the PCR reads anew with MiXCR; each CDR3 protein has one entry. This sample has roughly 650,000 distinct CDR3 sequences, with 55% to 60% found just once. This clonotype was picked up a small number of times. Its antigen remains unknown. The sequence was collected from a girl under 10 years old with multiple sclerosis. The specimen was blood. The V gene is TRBV29-1, the J gene TRBJ2-3; the D gene could be TRBD1 or TRBD2 (5 bases each). The DNA for the CDR3 is TGCAGCGTTTGGGACAGCACAGATACGCAGTATTTT. Translated, it gives CSVWDSTDTQYF.